The rows below give T cell receptor beta chains drawn from one sample of a study of T cells after yellow fever vaccination. TCRdb redid the calling of the 5' RACE reads with MiXCR, one entry per CDR3 protein. In the table there are some 560,000 distinct CDR3 sequences, 15% to 20% of which are singletons. This specimen was PBMCs, taken 15 days after the yellow fever booster vaccination. Receptors were obtained from a man under 40 who received the YFV17D yellow fever vaccine. CDR3s include the opening cysteine and the closing phenylalanine or tryptophan. The order of the fields is D gene, V gene, clone size, J gene, CDR3 protein, CDR3 DNA. D genes are given only for firm matches. The size field is filled for only some rows; it gives once, few, many or a size class.

D: -; V: TRBV29-1; size: few; J: TRBJ1-2; CDR3: CSVTGLFYGYTF; DNA: TGCAGCGTTACAGGTCTATTCTATGGCTACACCTTC
D: -; V: TRBV6-1; size: -; J: TRBJ1-2; CDR3: CASTYAPGGYGYTF; DNA: TGTGCCAGCACCTACGCCCCCGGGGGCTATGGCTACACCTTC
D: TRBD1; V: TRBV9; size: -; J: TRBJ1-2; CDR3: CASSDGQAHYGYTF; DNA: TGTGCCAGCAGCGATGGACAGGCCCACTATGGCTACACCTTC
D: TRBD2; V: TRBV12-3/TRBV12-4; size: few; J: TRBJ2-7; CDR3: CASSMPGGVYEQYF; DNA: TGTGCCAGCAGTATGCCGGGAGGAGTTTACGAGCAGTACTTC
D: -; V: TRBV6-5; size: -; J: TRBJ2-7; CDR3: CASGPGTYEQYF; DNA: TGTGCCAGCGGGCCAGGGACCTACGAGCAGTACTTC
D: -; V: TRBV20-1; size: -; J: TRBJ2-5; CDR3: CSATLTETQYF; DNA: TGCAGTGCGACACTAACAGAGACCCAGTACTTC
D: TRBD2; V: TRBV24-1; size: few; J: TRBJ2-3; CDR3: CATSDGRAGVTDTQYF; DNA: TGTGCCACCAGTGATGGGAGGGCGGGGGTCACAGATACGCAGTATTTT
D: -; V: TRBV5-6; size: -; J: TRBJ2-3; CDR3: CASYSFKTDTQYF; DNA: TGTGCCAGCTATTCTTTTAAGACAGATACGCAGTATTTT
D: -; V: TRBV20-1; size: -; J: TRBJ2-3; CDR3: CSAGSKRWGATDTQYF; DNA: TGCAGTGCTGGATCTAAGAGGTGGGGGGCCACAGATACGCAGTATTTT
D: -; V: TRBV9; size: few; J: TRBJ2-1; CDR3: CASSVEASLAYNEQFF; DNA: TGTGCCAGCAGCGTAGAGGCTAGTTTGGCGTACAATGAGCAGTTCTTC
D: -; V: TRBV12-3/TRBV12-4; size: few; J: TRBJ2-5; CDR3: CASSSASAQETQYF; DNA: TGTGCCAGCAGTTCGGCAAGCGCCCAAGAGACCCAGTACTTC
D: TRBD2; V: TRBV29-1; size: few; J: TRBJ2-1; CDR3: CSVGGLAAYNEQFF; DNA: TGCAGCGTTGGGGGCCTAGCGGCTTACAATGAGCAGTTCTTC
D: -; V: TRBV29-1; size: -; J: TRBJ2-5; CDR3: CSVPYPETQYF; DNA: TGCAGCGTACCGTACCCAGAGACCCAGTACTTC
D: TRBD1; V: TRBV7-3; size: -; J: TRBJ2-3; CDR3: CASSRSGTGTQYF; DNA: TGTGCCAGCAGTCGTTCAGGGACAGGGACGCAGTATTTT
D: -; V: TRBV7-6; size: -; J: TRBJ2-3; CDR3: CASSTTGTFSDTQYF; DNA: TGTGCCAGCAGTACGACAGGAACCTTCTCAGATACGCAGTATTTT
D: -; V: TRBV12-5; size: few; J: TRBJ1-1; CDR3: CASGLGDRGTEAFF; DNA: TGTGCTAGTGGTTTGGGGGACCGCGGCACTGAAGCTTTCTTT
D: TRBD2; V: TRBV20-1; size: few; J: TRBJ2-7; CDR3: CSAREVKRESLYEQYF; DNA: TGCAGTGCTAGAGAAGTAAAGCGGGAGTCCCTATACGAGCAGTACTTC
D: TRBD1; V: TRBV7-8; size: -; J: TRBJ2-5; CDR3: CASSTPGQGQETQYF; DNA: TGTGCCAGCAGCACACCGGGACAGGGGCAAGAGACCCAGTACTTC
D: TRBD2; V: TRBV11-2; size: -; J: TRBJ2-7; CDR3: CASSLDSLSGPLLTEQYF; DNA: TGTGCCAGCAGCTTAGATTCCCTTAGCGGGCCCCTCCTAACCGAGCAGTACTTC
D: -; V: TRBV11-2; size: -; J: TRBJ2-7; CDR3: CASSFSAPGEQYF; DNA: TGTGCCAGCAGCTTTTCAGCCCCTGGAGAGCAGTACTTC
D: -; V: TRBV6-2/TRBV6-3; size: -; J: TRBJ2-5; CDR3: CASTPHRASASSQETQYF; DNA: TGTGCCAGCACTCCCCACAGGGCTAGCGCATCAAGTCAAGAGACCCAGTACTTC
D: TRBD2; V: TRBV7-6; size: -; J: TRBJ2-7; CDR3: CASSRAGGHEQYF; DNA: TGTGCCAGCAGTAGAGCGGGAGGGCACGAGCAGTACTTC
D: -; V: TRBV9; size: -; J: TRBJ2-1; CDR3: CASSVEAFGTYNEQFF; DNA: TGTGCCAGCAGCGTAGAGGCCTTCGGTACCTACAATGAGCAGTTCTTC
D: -; V: TRBV14; size: few; J: TRBJ2-2; CDR3: CASSNHLVGELFF; DNA: TGTGCCAGCAGCAATCACTTAGTTGGGGAGCTGTTTTTT
D: TRBD1; V: TRBV15; size: few; J: TRBJ2-1; CDR3: CATSRESDRGNPSYNVQFF; DNA: TGTGCCACCAGCAGAGAGTCGGACAGGGGTAATCCTTCCTACAATGTGCAGTTCTTC
D: TRBD2; V: TRBV7-2; size: -; J: TRBJ2-1; CDR3: CASSLVGLAGSYNEQFF; DNA: TGTGCCAGCAGCTTAGTCGGGCTAGCGGGATCCTACAATGAGCAGTTCTTC